Following are 24 T cell receptor beta chains from one sample sequenced in a study of T-cell memory formation after mild COVID-19. TCRdb used MiXCR to reprocess the 5' RACE reads, holding one entry per CDR3 protein. The table lists roughly 300,000 distinct CDR3 sequences, under 20% of them singletons. Sequencing was performed on PBMCs or a T cell subset sorted from them (not recorded which). The source of these receptors is a young man who had mild COVID-19 (a few samples of this study predate the infection). Cell type and time point are not known.

This clonotype has more than one count but fewer than ten. The chain combines TRBV25-1 with TRBJ2-1; the match to TRBD2 covers 13 bases. The CDR3 totals 16 residues. Germline-derived CDR1 and CDR2 are MGHDK and SYGVNS. Trimming removed 1 base from V and 5 bases from J; junction bases left unmatched: 2. DNA of the CDR3: TGTGCCAGCAGTGAATGGGGACTAGCGGGGAACAATGAGCAGTTCTTC. This sequence encodes CASSEWGLAGNNEQFF.

This clonotype was observed a handful of times. This chain connects TRBV6-2 or TRBV6-3 to TRBJ1-3, with D uncertain. V was shortened by 6 bases and J by 0 bases, with 9 bases between the two germline ends. In germline, CDR1 is MNHEY, CDR2 SVGEGT. There are 14 residues in the CDR3. CDR3 nucleotide sequence: TGTGCCAGCAGCCCCGGCCACTCTGGAAACACCATATATTTT. It specifies CASSPGHSGNTIYF.

The chain links TRBV12-3 or TRBV12-4 to TRBJ2-1, with no clear D. The CDR3 totals 14 residues. Trimming took off 1 base at V and 9 bases at J, with 13 bases between the two ends. The CDR3 DNA reads as TGTGCCAGCAGTTTAGGGCTAATAGGCGGTGAGCAGTTCTTC. This gives the protein CASSLGLIGGEQFF.

Many counts were recorded for this clonotype. The gene calls are TRBV4-1 and TRBJ2-1; possibly TRBD2 for D (6 bases). Trimming took off 4 bases at V and 8 bases at J, with 21 bases between the two ends. CDR1 MGHRA and CDR2 YSYEKL come from the germline V gene. There are 16 residues in the CDR3. The CDR3 DNA reads as TGCGCCAGCAGCCGGGGATTGGTAGGAGGGGACGATGAGCAGTTCTTC. Translation: CASSRGLVGGDDEQFF.

This clonotype was detected a few times. The chain combines TRBV11-2 with TRBJ2-2; tentatively, D is TRBD2 (6 bases). Germline loops: CDR1 SGHAT, CDR2 FQNNGV. This CDR3 is 13 amino acids long. The V end was cut by 6 bases, the J end by 3 bases, with 8 bases between. The CDR3 bases are TGTGCCAGCAGACTAGCCCACACCGGGGAGCTGTTTTTT. This sequence encodes CASRLAHTGELFF.

The chain employs TRBV4-3 and TRBJ2-1, with 10 bases that match TRBD2. J gave up 5 bases and V 0 bases, and 4 bases lay outside the gene matches. Germline V CDR1 and CDR2: LGHNA, YSLEER. The CDR3 is 16 residues long. CDR3 DNA sequence: TGCGCCAGCAGCCAAGATAGCGGGGGGCGAAACAATGAGCAGTTCTTC. Its protein is CASSQDSGGRNNEQFF.

Ten or more counts support this clonotype. The chain recombines TRBV5-1 with TRBJ2-5; unclear D gene. Trimming removed 0 bases from V and 2 bases from J, with 8 bases in between. Germline V gives CDR1 SGHRS, CDR2 YFSETQ. The CDR3 is 14 amino acids. The CDR3 DNA reads TGCGCCAGCAGCTTGGGGGGAATACAAGAGACCCAGTACTTC. The encoded protein is CASSLGGIQETQYF.

This clonotype was seen many times. J is TRBJ1-1 and V is TRBV29-1; D gene ambiguous. V lost 0 bases and J 0 bases, leaving 5 bases between the germline ends. The length of the CDR3 is 13 residues. The germline CDR1 and CDR2 sequences are SQVTM and ANQGSEA. Here the CDR3 reads CSVEDGVNTEAFF. In DNA form, the CDR3 reads TGCAGCGTTGAAGATGGCGTGAACACTGAAGCTTTCTTT. The complete variable domain, with remaining parts taken from reference TRBV29-1 and TRBJ1-1, reads SAVISQKPSRDICQRGTSLTIQCQVDSQVTMMFWYRQQPGQSLTLIATANQGSEATYESGFVIDKFPISRPNLTFSTLTVSNMSPEDSSIYLCSVEDGVNTEAFFGQGTRLTVV.

The gene calls are TRBV4-2 and TRBJ1-5, with D unresolved. The CDR3 sequence is 12 residues long. CDR1 and CDR2 (germline): LGHNA, YNFKEQ. V gave up 0 bases and J gave up 8 bases, with 5 bases separating them. In DNA, the CDR3 is TGTGCCAGCAGCCAAGATTCCAAGCCCCAGCATTTT. Encoded protein: CASSQDSKPQHF.

There are a few counts of this clonotype. The chain recombines TRBV4-3 with TRBJ2-2; a weak D match, TRBD2 (5 bases). Germline CDR1 reads LGHNA; CDR2 reads YSLEER. V was clipped by 1 base and J by 0 bases, with 9 bases between them. There are 16 residues in the CDR3. CDR3 bases: TGCGCCAGCAGCCAAGGTGGGCGGGCGAACACCGGGGAGCTGTTTTTT. This encodes CASSQGGRANTGELFF.

This clonotype occurred a few times. The rearrangement uses TRBV5-1 and TRBJ2-4; the match to TRBD1 covers 9 bases. The trim removed 0 bases at V and 5 bases at J, leaving 9 bases unmatched. Germline V gene data show CDR1 as SGHRS and CDR2 as YFSETQ. The CDR3 contains 17 residues. The CDR3 here is CASSLAWTGDGQNIQYF. Written as DNA, the CDR3 is TGCGCCAGCAGCTTGGCATGGACAGGGGACGGCCAAAACATTCAGTACTTC.

For the CDR3, the DNA is TGTGCCAGCAGCGGGAGAGGGGCTAACACCGGGGAGCTGTTTTTT. Protein product: CASSGRGANTGELFF. The rearrangement joins TRBV9 to TRBJ2-2; either TRBD1 or TRBD2 may fit D (5 bases each). Germline-derived CDR1 and CDR2 are SGDLS and YYNGEE. The germline V and J ends were trimmed by 3 bases and 2 bases, with 11 bases remaining between them. The CDR3 is 15 amino acids. The full variable domain, rest sourced from reference TRBV9 and TRBJ2-2, is DSGVTQTPKHLITATGQRVTLRCSPRSGDLSVYWYQQSLDQGLQFLIQYYNGEERAKGNILERFSAQQFPDLHSELNLSSLELGDSALYFCASSGRGANTGELFFGEGSRLTVL.

Ten or more counts support this clonotype. V gene TRBV7-8 combines with J gene TRBJ1-1; 7 nucleotides line up with TRBD1. The V segment lost 3 bases and the J segment 4 bases; nucleotides outside the gene matches: 2. The CDR3 is made up of 13 amino acids. The germline CDR1 and CDR2 sequences are SGHVS and FQNEAQ. The CDR3 region is CASSFQGGTEAFF. The DNA for the CDR3 is TGTGCCAGCAGCTTTCAGGGGGGCACTGAAGCTTTCTTT.

V and J are TRBV12-3 or TRBV12-4 and TRBJ1-1; weak D call: TRBD1 (6 bases). There are 16 residues in the CDR3. V was shortened by 2 bases and J by 1 base, with 14 bases between the two germline ends. For the CDR3, the DNA is TGTGCCAGCAGTTTATGGGGGCGGTCGGAGAACACTGAAGCTTTCTTT. Protein sequence: CASSLWGRSENTEAFF.

This clonotype came up a few times. V is TRBV28 and J is TRBJ2-5; D not resolved. The CDR3 consists of 15 residues. Trimming stripped 7 bases from V and 3 bases from J, with 18 bases between. Germline CDR1 and CDR2: MDHEN and SYDVKM. The CDR3 bases are TGTGCCAGCACCTCTATCTCTACGGCGGAAGAGACCCAGTACTTC. It codes for CASTSISTAEETQYF.

The chain combines TRBV7-2 with TRBJ2-1; TRBD1 aligns across 8 bases. V lost 10 bases and J lost 2; bases outside the gene matches: 10. This CDR3 has 15 amino acids. Germline assignment: CDR1 SGHTA and CDR2 FQGNSA. CDR3 sequence: CATRQGARTYNEQFF. Here the CDR3 DNA reads TGTGCCACCCGTCAGGGGGCTAGGACCTACAATGAGCAGTTCTTC.

The chain has TRBV4-1 and TRBJ2-4, with 8 bases fitting TRBD1. V lost 0 bases, J lost 12 bases, and 22 bases stayed unmatched. CDR1 MGHRA and CDR2 YSYEKL come from the germline V gene. The CDR3 contains 19 residues. The CDR3 loop reads CASSQDEGSWGQALGGQYF. The CDR3 nucleotides read TGCGCCAGCAGCCAAGATGAAGGCTCATGGGGACAGGCCCTCGGCGGTCAGTACTTC.

This clonotype has just a few counts. V gene TRBV10-3 combines with J gene TRBJ2-5; 9 bases are a match to TRBD1. There are 14 residues in the CDR3. With 10 bases clipped from V and 5 bases from J, the junction kept 11 bases outside the gene matches. Looked up from germline, CDR1 is ENHRY and CDR2 is SYGVKD. DNA of the CDR3: TGTGCCACCGCGCCCGGACAGGGGCGGGAGACCCAGTACTTC. Translation gives CATAPGQGRETQYF.

The chain uses TRBV25-1 and TRBJ2-7, with D perhaps being TRBD1 or TRBD2 (5 bases each). Germline CDR1 MGHDK, CDR2 SYGVNS. CDR3 size: 11 residues. Trimming shortened V by 5 bases and J by 9 bases, and 11 bases separated the two germline ends. The CDR3 is CASSMGVLQYV. The CDR3 DNA is TGTGCCAGCAGTATGGGGGTATTGCAGTACGTC.

This clonotype was seen a few times. The chain joins TRBV11-2 to TRBJ2-3; D tentatively fits TRBD1 or TRBD2 (5 bases each). V was pared by 1 base and J by 2 bases, with 10 bases between. Germline-derived CDR1 and CDR2 are SGHAT and FQNNGV. The CDR3 length is 15 residues. The CDR3 region is CASSLVRDPTDTQYF. The CDR3 DNA reads as TGTGCCAGCAGCTTAGTCCGGGACCCCACAGATACGCAGTATTTT. The entire variable domain, with the rest obtained from reference TRBV11-2 and TRBJ2-3, is as follows: EAGVAQSPRYKIIEKRQSVAFWCNPISGHATLYWYQQILGQGPKLLIQFQNNGVVDDSQLPKDRFSAERLKGVDSTLKIQPAKLEDSAVYLCASSLVRDPTDTQYFGPGTRLTVL.

This clonotype was seen repeatedly, ten times or more. This chain connects TRBV20-1 to TRBJ2-3, with TRBD2 identical over 8 bases. V shed 6 bases and J 5 bases; nucleotides not matched to a gene: 16. Germline assignment: CDR1 DFQATT and CDR2 SNEGSKA (reference sequence). This CDR3 spans 16 amino acids. Written as DNA, the CDR3 is TGCAGTGCATCCTCCTCCGGGGGGGCCGGGGTAGATACGCAGTATTTT. Its protein product is CSASSSGGAGVDTQYF.

The gene calls are TRBV6-2 or TRBV6-3 and TRBJ2-7; 14 bases map to TRBD2. Per germline, CDR1 MNHEY and CDR2 SVGEGT. The J segment lost 2 bases and the V segment lost 6 bases, leaving 3 bases of the junction unmatched. The CDR3 runs 15 residues. CDR3 bases: TGTGCCAGCAGGCGACTAGCGGGGGGGACCTACGAGCAGTACGTC. As protein: CASRRLAGGTYEQYV.

The V gene is TRBV6-2 or TRBV6-3, the J gene TRBJ2-2, with no clear D. V was clipped by 0 bases and J by 6 bases, with 8 bases between them. The CDR3 spans 14 residues. Germline CDR1 and CDR2: MNHEY and SVGEGT. In nucleotides, the CDR3 is TGTGCCAGCAGTTACTCAGGAAACGCCGGGGAGCTGTTTTTT. Translating it yields CASSYSGNAGELFF.

The gene calls are TRBV9 and TRBJ2-5, with D unresolved. CDR3 size: 15 residues. The ends were cut back, 0 bases at V and 0 bases at J, with 9 bases in the middle. Germline V lookup: CDR1 SGDLS, CDR2 YYNGEE. CDR3 protein: CASSVDQAYQETQYF. Here the CDR3 DNA reads TGTGCCAGCAGCGTAGACCAGGCGTACCAAGAGACCCAGTACTTC. The full variable domain, with the rest looked up from reference TRBV9 and TRBJ2-5, is DSGVTQTPKHLITATGQRVTLRCSPRSGDLSVYWYQQSLDQGLQFLIQYYNGEERAKGNILERFSAQQFPDLHSELNLSSLELGDSALYFCASSVDQAYQETQYFGPGTRLLVL.